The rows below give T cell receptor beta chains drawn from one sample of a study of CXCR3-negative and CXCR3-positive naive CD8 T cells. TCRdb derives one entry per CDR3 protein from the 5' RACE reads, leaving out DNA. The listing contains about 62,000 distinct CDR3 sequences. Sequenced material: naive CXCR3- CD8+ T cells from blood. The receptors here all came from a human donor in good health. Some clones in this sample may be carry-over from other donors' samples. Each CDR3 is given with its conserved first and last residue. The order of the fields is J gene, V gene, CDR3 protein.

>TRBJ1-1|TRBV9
CASSAAGRLNTEAFF
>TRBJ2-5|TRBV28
CASSYPRGGETQYF
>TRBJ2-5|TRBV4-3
CASNHNKYQETQYF
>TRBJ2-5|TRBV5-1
CASSFLGGQETQYF
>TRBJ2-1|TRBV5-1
CASSPGQNSYNEQFF
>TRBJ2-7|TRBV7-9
CGSSFLQWGDYEQYF
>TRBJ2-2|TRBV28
CASRGRLSGEAYGELFF
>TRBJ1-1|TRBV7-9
CASRNGGSMNTEAFF
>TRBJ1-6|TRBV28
CASSSGTGDNSPLHF
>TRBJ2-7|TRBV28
CASSLPSGTPTYEQYF
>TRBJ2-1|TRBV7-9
CASSSNRVNEQFF
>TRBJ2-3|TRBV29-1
CSVVGGSTDTQYF
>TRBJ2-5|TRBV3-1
CASSHPGVGETQYF
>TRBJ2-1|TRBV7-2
CASSLEWPKFRNEQFF
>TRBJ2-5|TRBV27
CASSKQGWHQETQYF
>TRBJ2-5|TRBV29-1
CSAWGGRETQYF
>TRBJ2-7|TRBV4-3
CASSQHPYEQYF
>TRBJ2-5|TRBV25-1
CASSADTFQETQYF
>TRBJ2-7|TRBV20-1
CSARDLSGSSSYEQYF
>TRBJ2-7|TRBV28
CASSLSPSQSSYEQYF
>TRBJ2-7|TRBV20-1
CSARDPDRDAYREQYF
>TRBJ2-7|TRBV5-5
CASSGGWVDYEQYF
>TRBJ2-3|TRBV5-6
CASSPGRLLNTQYF
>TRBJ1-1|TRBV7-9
CASSLVRQGPEAFF
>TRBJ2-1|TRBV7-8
CASSHRTGYNEQFF
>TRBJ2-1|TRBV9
CASSGGGKSYNEQFF
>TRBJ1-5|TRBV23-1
CASSQRTGYQPQHF
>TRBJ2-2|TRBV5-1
CASSFRGQTPGELFF
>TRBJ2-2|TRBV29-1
CSVGLAGAGELFF
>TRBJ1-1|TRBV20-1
CSATTGGGHTEAFF
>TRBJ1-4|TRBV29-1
CSVLLATNEKLFF
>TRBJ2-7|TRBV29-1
CSVVSTAYEQYF
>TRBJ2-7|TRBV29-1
CSVILTGYGYEQYF